A single sample gave rise to the 27 T cell receptor beta chains below, sequenced in a study of blood T cells in healthy people across ages. The authors ran a second PCR of roughly 7 to 11 cycles using a sample-barcoded 5' primer and a J-beta primer mix. From the 5' RACE reads, TCRdb called clonotypes with MiXCR, one entry per CDR3 protein. The table shows approximately 1.5 million distinct CDR3 sequences, with 30% to 35% occurring only once. The sequencing sample was made of blood. The origin of the receptors is a woman in her twenties or thirties in good health.

The genes are TRBV25-1 and TRBJ1-1; TRBD1 agrees at 8 bases. This CDR3 has 15 amino acids. Trimming cost V 4 bases and J 5 bases; bases outside gene matches: 9. The germline CDR1 and CDR2 sequences are MGHDK and SYGVNS. CDR3 sequence: CASSVSGTGSTEAFF. CDR3 nucleotides: TGTGCCAGCAGTGTTTCCGGGACAGGATCGACTGAAGCTTTCTTT.

This clonotype was detected a few times. Here the CDR3 reads CSAPKSPSNEQYF. CDR3 DNA: TGCAGTGCCCCCAAAAGTCCCTCTAACGAGCAGTACTTC. The chain uses TRBV20-1 and TRBJ2-7; D gene uncertain. The CDR3 covers 13 residues. V was clipped by 6 bases and J by 5 bases, with 17 bases between them. The germline CDR1 and CDR2 sequences are DFQATT and SNEGSKA (reference sequence).

As concerns this clonotype: It may be a read error: a sequence one base away is much more abundant. J is TRBJ2-7 and V is TRBV29-1; D uncertain. CDR1 and CDR2 (germline): SQVTM, ANQGSEA. The CDR3 sequence is 12 residues long. DNA for the CDR3: TGCAACGTTAAAGCACGATCCTACGAGCAGTACTTC. The encoded protein is CNVKARSYEQYF.

This clonotype was counted only a few times. The rearrangement joins TRBV15 to TRBJ2-7; D gene uncertain. Germline CDR1 is LNHNV and CDR2 is YYDKDF (reference sequence). V dropped 0 bases and J dropped 0 bases, with 9 bases sitting between them. This CDR3 region has 15 residues. The CDR3 coding sequence is TGTGCCACCAGCAGAGAGCTAAGGAGCTCCTACGAGCAGTACTTC. Protein sequence: CATSRELRSSYEQYF.

This clonotype showed up just a few times. V and J are TRBV3-1 and TRBJ2-3, with 7 bases identical to TRBD1. CDR3 length equals 16 residues. J lost 2 bases, V lost 4 bases, and 9 bases had no gene match. CDR1 LGHDT and CDR2 YNNKEL come from the germline V gene (reference sequence). CDR3 nucleotide sequence: TGTGCCAGCAGCCCGACAGGGTGGGGGCACACAGATACGCAGTATTTT. As protein: CASSPTGWGHTDTQYF.

There are a few counts of this clonotype. The chain links TRBV13 to TRBJ1-1; maybe TRBD1 (5 bases). There are 12 residues in the CDR3. Trimming pared 5 bases from V and 8 bases from J, leaving 12 bases between. Germline CDR1 and CDR2: PRHDT and FYEKMQ (reference sequence). CDR3 coding DNA: TGTGCCAGCAGCAGACAGTTAGGAGAAGCTTTCTTT. This encodes CASSRQLGEAFF.

This chain links TRBV21-1 with TRBJ2-7. TRBV21-1 is a pseudogene locus. CDR3 size: 12 residues. The CDR3: CAGSNLHHEQYF. For the CDR3, the DNA is TGTGCCGGCAGCAACCTACACCACGAGCAGTACTTC.

About this clonotype: This clone may be a read error of a much larger clone one base away. The rearrangement links TRBV20-1 to TRBJ2-1; 8 nucleotides align to TRBD2. From germline, CDR1 is DFQATT and CDR2 SNEGSKA (reference sequence). CDR3 length equals 14 residues. Here the CDR3 reads CGAPGTRGWDEQFF. CDR3 DNA: TGCGGTGCTCCCGGGACTAGAGGCTGGGATGAGCAGTTCTTC.

There are a few counts of this clonotype. This chain connects TRBV18 to TRBJ2-1, with 8 bases that match TRBD2. V was clipped by 2 bases and J by 1 base; unmatched bases: 7. The CDR3 length is 17 residues. CDR1 is KGHSH, CDR2 LQKENI, per germline. The CDR3 nucleotides read TGTGCCAGCTCACCAGGCGCGGCGGGAGGATCCTACAATGAGCAGTTCTTC. As protein: CASSPGAAGGSYNEQFF.

As DNA, the CDR3 is TGTGCCATCAGTAACAGGGGAGAGGATGAGCAGTTCTTC. It codes for CAISNRGEDEQFF. The V call is TRBV10-3, the J call TRBJ2-1; the match to TRBD1 covers 7 bases. This CDR3 contains 13 residues. The ends lost 5 bases at V and 8 bases at J; junction bases unmatched: 6. CDR1 ENHRY and CDR2 SYGVKD come from the germline V gene.

This clonotype has a count of ten or more. The chain has TRBV3-1 and TRBJ2-5, with a weak D call TRBD2 (6 bases). V lost 4 bases, J lost 0 bases, and 12 bases lay in between. The CDR3 is made up of 15 amino acids. Germline V gene lookup returns CDR1 LGHDT and CDR2 YNNKEL (reference sequence). The CDR3 region is CASSRGTTYQETQYF. In nucleotides, the CDR3 is TGTGCCAGCAGCCGCGGGACCACCTACCAAGAGACCCAGTACTTC.

In regard to this clonotype: Relative to the germline gene, one junction end is altered; a read error may explain this. The V call is TRBV6-6, the J call TRBJ1-6; no reliable D call. The CDR3 consists of 14 residues. From germline, CDR1 is MNHNY and CDR2 SVGAGI (reference sequence). CDR3 amino acids: CASSHSPGSSPLHF. The CDR3 DNA is TGTGCCAGCAGTCACTCACCGGGTAGTTCACCCCTCCACTTT.

V usage is TRBV5-1 and J usage is TRBJ2-1, with D possibly TRBD2 on 5 matching bases. CDR3 length: 15 residues. Germline V gene data show CDR1 as SGHRS and CDR2 as YFSETQ. V was pared by 0 bases and J by 3 bases, with 10 bases between. The CDR3 DNA follows: TGCGCCAGCAGCTTGGGATCCGGGATCTACAATGAGCAGTTCTTC. Its protein product is CASSLGSGIYNEQFF.

The rearrangement links TRBV20-1 to TRBJ2-4; 12 bases match TRBD2. The V segment lost 4 bases and the J segment 11 bases; nucleotides outside the gene matches: 15. CDR3 length: 16 amino acids. In germline, CDR1 is DFQATT, CDR2 SNEGSKA (reference sequence). The DNA of the CDR3 is TGCAGTGCTATCCCTCGACTAGCGGGAGAGGGGGCCGTTCAGTACTTC. Translated: CSAIPRLAGEGAVQYF.

In this sample, this clonotype turned up a few times. The chain has TRBV7-9 and TRBJ2-7; no reliable D call. The CDR3 totals 15 residues. Germline CDR1 and CDR2: SEHNR and FQNEAQ (reference sequence). V was cut by 1 base and J by 6 bases, with 16 bases left in between. The CDR3 sequence is CASSLVWSLNSEQYF. The CDR3, as DNA: TGTGCCAGCAGCTTAGTATGGTCTTTGAACAGCGAGCAGTACTTC.

This clonotype was seen a handful of times. V usage is TRBV7-9 and J usage is TRBJ2-3, with unresolved D. CDR3 length equals 15 residues. Trimming shortened V by 4 bases and J by 2 bases, and 13 bases separated the two germline ends. Germline loops: CDR1 SEHNR, CDR2 FQNEAQ (reference sequence). CDR3 protein: CASSSLHFHTDTQYF. The CDR3 DNA reads TGTGCCAGCAGCTCCCTACACTTTCACACAGATACGCAGTATTTT.

CDR3 sequence: CASSSGTGEDEQYF. The CDR3 bases are TGTGCCAGCAGTTCCGGGACAGGGGAGGACGAGCAGTACTTC. The chain is built from TRBV6-1 and TRBJ2-7; 10 nucleotides align to TRBD1. V shed 5 bases and J 5 bases; nucleotides not matched to a gene: 6. Per germline, CDR1 MNHNS and CDR2 SASEGT. The CDR3 is 14 amino acids.

A few counts support this clonotype. V gene TRBV6-1 combines with J gene TRBJ1-5; TRBD1 matches 7 bases. Germline CDR1 is MNHNS and CDR2 is SASEGT. The CDR3 runs 17 residues. V was clipped by 6 bases and J by 5 bases; unmatched bases: 16. In nucleotides, the CDR3 is TGTGCCAGCAGCGCACTTAATACGGACAGGCCCGATCAGCCCCAGCATTTT. It specifies CASSALNTDRPDQPQHF.

The chain is built from TRBV6-2 or TRBV6-3 and TRBJ1-1, with 9 positions matching TRBD1. The CDR3 loop spans 16 amino acids. Germline loops: CDR1 MNHEY, CDR2 SVGEGT. With 5 bases clipped from V and 1 base from J, the junction kept 8 bases outside the gene matches. CDR3 in DNA: TGTGCCAGCAGTCGAACCCACAGGGGGCAGAACACTGAAGCTTTCTTT. Protein: CASSRTHRGQNTEAFF.

This clonotype turned up a few times. The chain uses TRBV20-1 and TRBJ2-7; 9 nucleotides align to TRBD1. The CDR3 contains 13 residues. Trimming at V came to 5 bases and at J to 8 bases, leaving 10 bases not matched to a gene. Germline CDR1 and CDR2: DFQATT and SNEGSKA (reference sequence). The CDR3 nucleotides are TGCAGTGCTCCCGGGACAGGGCCGATACAGCAGTACTTC. It yields the protein CSAPGTGPIQQYF.

There are a few counts of this clonotype. The chain combines TRBV29-1 with TRBJ1-2; 7 nucleotides agree with TRBD1. This CDR3 comprises 13 residues. J gave up 5 bases and V 7 bases, and 10 bases lay outside the gene matches. Germline CDR1 reads SQVTM; CDR2 reads ANQGSEA. The CDR3 here is CSAGGGHPYGYTF. The CDR3 DNA reads as TGCAGCGCAGGGGGGGGACATCCTTATGGCTACACCTTC.

A note on this clonotype: This may come from a read error, since a much larger clone is one base off. The chain links TRBV20-1 to TRBJ2-1; 7 nucleotides match TRBD2. Germline V gene sequence: CDR1 DFQATT, CDR2 SNEGSKA (reference sequence). V trimming: 5 bases; J trimming: 0 bases; junction bases outside the gene matches: 7. The CDR3 spans 15 residues. CDR3 sequence (DNA): TGCAGTGCTCGGCTAGCGGAGAGCTCCTACAATGAGCAGTTCTTC. Amino acids: CSARLAESSYNEQFF.

This clonotype was counted a few times. J is TRBJ1-1 and V is TRBV25-1; 7 bases agree with TRBD1. V dropped 5 bases and J dropped 4; count of bases not matched to a gene: 4. From germline, CDR1 is MGHDK and CDR2 SYGVNS. This CDR3 has 13 residues. In nucleotides, the CDR3 is TGTGCCAGCAGTCGCGGACAGGTCACTGAAGCTTTCTTT. Encoded protein: CASSRGQVTEAFF. Full variable domain (remainder filled in from reference TRBV25-1 and TRBJ1-1): EADIYQTPRYLVIGTGKKITLECSQTMGHDKMYWYQQDPGMELHLIHYSYGVNSTEKGDLSSESTVSRIRTEHFPLTLESARPSHTSQYLCASSRGQVTEAFFGQGTRLTVV.

This chain uses TRBV20-1 with TRBJ2-3; weak D call: TRBD2 (7 bases). CDR1 and CDR2 from the germline V gene are DFQATT and SNEGSKA (reference sequence). The CDR3 runs to 15 residues. Trimming left V 1 base short and J 8 bases short, with 19 bases between. CDR3 DNA sequence: TGCAGTGCTAGAGGAGAGGGGGGGCCGGTAGCTACGCAGTATTTT. Translated: CSARGEGGPVATQYF.

This clonotype was picked up one time. The chain employs TRBV20-1 and TRBJ2-5, with 11 positions matching TRBD2. The germline gives CDR1 DFQATT, CDR2 SNEGSKA (reference sequence). The CDR3 has 13 amino acids. J was trimmed by 4 bases and V by 5 bases; bases with no gene match: 3. CDR3 DNA: TGCAGTGCTGGTAGCGGGAGGGGAGAGACCCAGTACTTC. It specifies CSAGSGRGETQYF.

The genes are TRBV11-2 and TRBJ2-1; no clear D gene. Trimming removed 3 bases from V and 6 bases from J, with 15 bases in between. CDR3 length: 15 amino acids. Per germline, CDR1 SGHAT and CDR2 FQNNGV. CDR3 bases: TGTGCCAGCAGCTTTGACTCGCAAGTGGGCAATGAGCAGTTCTTC. The encoded protein is CASSFDSQVGNEQFF.

V is TRBV12-3 or TRBV12-4 and J is TRBJ1-1; D gene uncertain. This CDR3 comprises 13 residues. The germline V and J ends were trimmed by 3 bases and 0 bases, with 5 bases remaining between them. CDR3 sequence (DNA): TGTGCCAGCAGTTTCACCTTGAACACTGAAGCTTTCTTT. Translated: CASSFTLNTEAFF.